These 14 T cell receptor beta chains share one sample of origin, sequenced in a study of CD8+CD57+ T cells in acquired aplastic anemia. Profiling that covered TCR beta VDJ and CDR3 relied on genomic DNA as its template. TCRdb reprocessed the reads via MiXCR and lists one record per CDR3 protein. The sample consists of 55,000 to 60,000 distinct CDR3 sequences, approximately 50% of them appearing once. Patients selected for sequencing had displayed CD8+CD57+ cell expansion by flow cytometry. Sequenced: sorted CD4+, CD8+, or CD8+CD57+ T cells (not recorded which) from PBMCs. These receptor sequences come from a human donor with aplastic anemia.

Ten or more counts support this clonotype. The chain combines TRBV5-6 with TRBJ1-2; no definite D call. From germline, CDR1 is SGHDT and CDR2 YYEEEE. CDR3 length: 14 residues. V was pared by 0 bases and J by 8 bases, with 14 bases between. The CDR3 DNA reads as TGTGCCAGCAGCTTGGATCGCGAGGGTTGGGGCTACACCTTC. Amino acids: CASSLDREGWGYTF.

This clonotype showed up many times. V is TRBV3-1 and J is TRBJ2-1; 8 positions agree with TRBD1. V shed 0 bases and J 9 bases; nucleotides not matched to a gene: 10. CDR1 and CDR2 (germline): LGHDT, YNNKEL (reference sequence). The CDR3 is 16 residues long. The CDR3 loop reads CASSQERQGTESEQFF. CDR3 DNA: TGTGCCAGCAGCCAAGAGAGACAGGGGACGGAAAGTGAGCAGTTCTTC.

In its sample, this clonotype was seen many times. The V call is TRBV4-1, the J call TRBJ1-6; perhaps TRBD1 as D (5 bases). V lost 4 bases and J lost 0, with 19 bases in between. Germline CDR1 reads MGHRA; CDR2 reads YSYEKL. The CDR3 totals 19 residues. Here the CDR3 DNA reads TGCGCCAGCAGCCCAGGGTTCCCGAGGAGGTGCTCCTATAATTCACCCCTCCACTTT. Encoded protein: CASSPGFPRRCSYNSPLHF.

For this clonotype: At one boundary the junction diverges from the germline segment, which might be a read error. This chain links TRBV10-3 with TRBJ1-5; possibly TRBD1 for D (5 bases). This CDR3 is 17 amino acids long. CDR1 and CDR2 (germline): ENHRY, SYGVKD. CDR3 DNA sequence: TGTGCCATCAGCGAGTCAGGGCAGACTTTTAGCGGGCAGCCCCAGCATTTT. It translates to CAISESGQTFSGQPQHF.

The V gene is TRBV29-1, the J gene TRBJ2-7; D possibly corresponds to TRBD1 (6 bases). Germline V gives CDR1 SQVTM, CDR2 ANQGSEA. The CDR3 has 11 amino acids. V was clipped by 4 bases and J by 6 bases, with 10 bases between them. The CDR3 DNA reads TGCAGCGTTGGACAGGCAGTCGAGCAGTACTTC. It encodes CSVGQAVEQYF.

The chain recombines TRBV20-1 with TRBJ2-3; D is unclear. This CDR3 comprises 14 residues. V lost 3 bases and J lost 4, with 14 bases in between. CDR1 is DFQATT and CDR2 is SNEGSKA in the germline V gene (reference sequence). CDR3 sequence (DNA): TGCAGTGCTAGGGGGTTCTCGGCTCCAGATACGCAGTATTTT. This encodes CSARGFSAPDTQYF.

This chain joins TRBV6-1 and TRBJ2-7; D is unresolved. This CDR3 contains 15 residues. Between the trimmed V and J ends, which lost 7 bases and 6 bases, there was a span of 22 bases. Germline-derived CDR1 and CDR2 are MNHNS and SASEGT. This chain's CDR3 is CASTLTPGSIGEQYF. Written as DNA, the CDR3 is TGTGCCAGCACCCTCACCCCGGGCTCGATTGGCGAGCAGTACTTC.

This clonotype was counted a few times. This CDR3 reads CASSFGTGYERYV. The CDR3 DNA reads as TGCGCCAGCAGTTTTGGGACAGGCTACGAGCGGTACGTC. This chain links TRBV10-2 with TRBJ2-7, with 8 bases fitting TRBD1. The V gene's germline CDR1 is WSHSY and CDR2 SAAADI. This CDR3 is 13 amino acids long.

CDR3 in amino acids: CATSDGKGALFF. CDR3 bases: TGTGCCACCAGTGATGGGAAAGGGGCTCTGTTCTTC. V usage is TRBV24-1 and J usage is TRBJ2-1; D possibly corresponds to TRBD1 (5 bases). The CDR3 is 12 residues long. CDR1 and CDR2 from the germline V gene are KGHDR and SFDVKD. Trimming shortened V by 3 bases and J by 15 bases, and 14 bases separated the two germline ends.

The chain has TRBV11-2 and TRBJ1-6; 8 nucleotides match TRBD1. J lost 0 bases, V lost 1 base, and 8 bases had no gene match. From germline, CDR1 is SGHAT and CDR2 FQNNGV. The CDR3 sequence is 19 residues long. CDR3 sequence (DNA): TGTGCCAGCAGCTTAGGGGGACAGGCCCTTAGCTCCTATAATTCACCCCTCCACTTT. This gives the protein CASSLGGQALSSYNSPLHF.

As to this clonotype: It is likely a read error, because the conserved phenylalanine at the end of the CDR3 is missing. The chain joins TRBV29-1 to TRBJ2-4; tentatively, D is TRBD1 (6 bases). V dropped 4 bases and J dropped 2 bases, with 12 bases sitting between them. Germline assignment: CDR1 SQVTM and CDR2 ANQGSEA. The CDR3 covers 14 residues. For the CDR3, the DNA is TGCAGCGTTGCGCTCCAGGGGACCAAAAACATTCAGTACCTC. Amino acids: CSVALQGTKNIQYL.

This clonotype was counted many times. The rearrangement joins TRBV30 to TRBJ2-5; D is perhaps TRBD1 or TRBD2 (6 bases each). Germline lookup yields CDR1 GTSNPN and CDR2 SVGIG (reference sequence). The CDR3 consists of 15 residues. Trimming stripped 0 bases from V and 4 bases from J, with 15 bases between. This CDR3 reads CAWSVAGEVGETQYF. The CDR3 DNA follows: TGTGCCTGGAGTGTGGCAGGGGAGGTGGGAGAGACCCAGTACTTC.

Here the CDR3 reads CASSFGGTASYEQYF. The DNA for the CDR3 is TGTGCCAGTAGTTTTGGGGGGACAGCCTCCTACGAGCAGTACTTC. The chain joins TRBV19 to TRBJ2-7; possible D gene TRBD1, 7 bases. Germline assignment: CDR1 LNHDA and CDR2 SQIVND (reference sequence). Trimming took off 5 bases at V and 0 bases at J, with 14 bases between the two ends. This CDR3 has 15 amino acids.

This clonotype has a count of ten or more. This chain joins TRBV29-1 and TRBJ1-2; 10 nucleotides line up with TRBD1. The CDR3 runs 13 residues. CDR1 SQVTM and CDR2 ANQGSEA come from the germline V gene. V lost 7 bases and J lost 4; bases outside the gene matches: 6. Here the CDR3 reads CSGFRTGGYGYTF. CDR3 coding DNA: TGCAGCGGATTTCGGACAGGGGGCTATGGCTACACCTTC. Variable domain in full (rest from reference TRBV29-1 and TRBJ1-2): SAVISQKPSRDICQRGTSLTIQCQVDSQVTMMFWYRQQPGQSLTLIATANQGSEATYESGFVIDKFPISRPNLTFSTLTVSNMSPEDSSIYLCSGFRTGGYGYTFGSGTRLTVV.